This is a list of T cell receptor beta chains from one sample in a study of naive and memory T cell subsets. TCRdb reanalysed the UMI-ligation and nested PCR reads using MiXCR and keeps one entry per CDR3 protein. The repertoire holds about 90,000 distinct CDR3 sequences, with roughly 7% as singletons. The sample was central memory CD4+ T cells from blood. All receptors derive from a human donor in good health. The CDR3 runs from the conserved cysteine through the conserved F or W. The order of the fields is clone size, J gene, V gene, D gene, CDR3 DNA, CDR3 protein. The D gene is left open where the match is weak. Only some rows state a clone size, as once, few, many or a class for expanded clones.

>many|TRBJ1-5|TRBV7-2|-
TGTGCCAGCAGCTTAGTTGGCTCAACGCACCAGCCCCAGCATTTT
CASSLVGSTHQPQHF
>-|TRBJ1-6|TRBV4-3|-
TGCGCCAGCAGCCAAGCCTACACAGGACGGTGGTCACCCCTCCACTTT
CASSQAYTGRWSPLHF
>-|TRBJ2-3|TRBV7-3|TRBD2
TGTGCCAGCAGCTTAACACGGGAGGAAGGAGATACGCAGTATTTT
CASSLTREEGDTQYF
>many|TRBJ2-1|TRBV7-2|-
TGTGCCAGCAGCCCCCAGGGGATCGTCAACAATGAGCAGTTCTTC
CASSPQGIVNNEQFF
>many|TRBJ1-2|TRBV6-2/TRBV6-3|-
TGTGCCAGCAGTCCTCCAAGGGCTCGGGGCGGCTACACCTTC
CASSPPRARGGYTF
>-|TRBJ2-7|TRBV15|-
TGTGCCACCAGCAGAGATCTTGCGGGCTACGAGCAGTACTTC
CATSRDLAGYEQYF
>-|TRBJ2-1|TRBV30|TRBD2
TGTGCCTACTGGACTAGCGGGAATTCTAATGAGCAGTTCTTC
CAYWTSGNSNEQFF
>many|TRBJ2-4|TRBV12-5|TRBD2
TGTGCTAGTGGTTTGGTATTGCTAGCGGGAGGGCCAAGGGGGCGCATTCAGTACTTC
CASGLVLLAGGPRGRIQYF
>few|TRBJ2-1|TRBV11-1|-
TGTGCCAGCAGCTTAGGACAAACCTACAATGAGCAGTTCTTC
CASSLGQTYNEQFF
>few|TRBJ2-7|TRBV5-1|TRBD1
TGCGCCAGCAGCTTCGGGGACAGATCCTACGAGCAGTACTTC
CASSFGDRSYEQYF
>few|TRBJ1-1|TRBV7-8|-
TGTGCCAGCAGCTTCCCGGGAACTGAAGCTTTCTTT
CASSFPGTEAFF
>many|TRBJ2-7|TRBV29-1|-
TGCAGCGTTGAAGATCCGGCTAGCTACGAGCAGTACTTC
CSVEDPASYEQYF
>many|TRBJ2-3|TRBV29-1|-
TGCAGCGTTGCACGGGACGGCGATACGCAGTATTTT
CSVARDGDTQYF
>few|TRBJ2-6|TRBV10-3|-
TGTGCCATCTCCGGGTCAAATTCACTCTCTGGGGCCAACGTCCTGACTTTC
CAISGSNSLSGANVLTF
>-|TRBJ2-2|TRBV2|-
TGTGCCAGCAGGGAAAGGGACCGCACCGGGGAGCTGTTTTTT
CASRERDRTGELFF
>many|TRBJ1-1|TRBV6-1|-
TGTGCCAGCATTGAGGAGTTAAGGAGGGACGAGGCTTTCTTT
CASIEELRRDEAFF
>-|TRBJ2-1|TRBV6-2/TRBV6-3|TRBD1
TGTGCCACGAAGCAGGGGGCGGAGGGTCAGTTCTTC
CATKQGAEGQFF
>many|TRBJ2-1|TRBV5-1|-
TGCGCCAGCAGCTTGGGCAACGGATACAATGAGCAGTTCTTC
CASSLGNGYNEQFF
>few|TRBJ2-1|TRBV20-1|TRBD2
TGCAGTGCTAGTAAACCTAGCGGGGGGGCCGATGAGCAGTTCTTC
CSASKPSGGADEQFF
>many|TRBJ2-2|TRBV7-6|-
TGTGCCAGCAGCTCCTTGCTAATCGGCGGGGAGCTGTTTTTT
CASSSLLIGGELFF
>many|TRBJ2-1|TRBV13|TRBD2
TGTGCCAGCAGCTTATTTTATGGCGGGAGGTCCTACAATGAGCAGTTCTTC
CASSLFYGGRSYNEQFF
>many|TRBJ1-3|TRBV2|-
TGTGCCAGCGCAAATAGGGGAAACACCATATATTTT
CASANRGNTIYF
>many|TRBJ2-3|TRBV7-9|-
TGTGCCAGCAGCTTAGAAGGGTCATGGGATACGCAGTATTTT
CASSLEGSWDTQYF
>many|TRBJ2-3|TRBV7-8|TRBD2
TGTGCCAGCAGCCTGACTAGCGGGAGAAGAGATACGCAGTATTTT
CASSLTSGRRDTQYF
>-|TRBJ2-1|TRBV28|TRBD1
TGTGCCAGCAGTTTTCAGCCCACGAGAGCCCGGGACAGGGGACTGAATGAGCAGTTCTTC
CASSFQPTRARDRGLNEQFF
>-|TRBJ1-5|TRBV20-1|-
TGCAGTGCTAGAGGAGGGGTAGGTCAGCCCCAGCATTTT
CSARGGVGQPQHF